A single sample gave rise to the 20 T cell receptor beta chains below, sequenced in a study of long-term antiretroviral therapy in people with HIV. The run of the v3.0 immunoSEQ assay was at survey level. Sequenced by immunoSEQ multiplex PCR; TCRdb stores in-frame clones only, minus some. In the table there are 25,000 or so clones, just under 80% of which are singletons. Sequenced here: unsorted PBMCs, sampled 1.5 years before starting antiretroviral therapy. These receptors all come from a young man with HIV.

This clone has just one count. The CDR3 DNA sequence: TGTGCCTGGAGTGTAGCGGAAGCCTACGAGCAGTACTTC. The encoded protein is CAWSVAEAYEQYF. The chain joins TRBV30 to TRBJ2-7, with D tentatively TRBD2 (5 bases). CDR1 is GTSNPN and CDR2 is SVGIG in the germline V gene (reference sequence). Trimming cost V 0 bases and J 2 bases, with 8 bases left between them. This CDR3 has 13 amino acids.

This clone was recorded once. The V call is TRBV18, the J call TRBJ2-7, with 7 bases identical to TRBD1. Germline V lookup: CDR1 KGHSH, CDR2 LQKENI. The CDR3 is 14 amino acids. The V segment lost 0 bases and the J segment 5 bases; nucleotides outside the gene matches: 4. The CDR3 DNA reads TGTGCCAGCTCACCACCGACAGGGCTTGACGAGCAGTACTTC. Amino acid sequence: CASSPPTGLDEQYF.

The chain recombines TRBV10-3 with TRBJ2-5, with unresolved D. This CDR3 contains 14 residues. The germline CDR1 and CDR2 sequences are ENHRY and SYGVKD. V lost 0 bases and J 1 base, leaving 6 bases between the germline ends. This CDR3 reads CAISESKTQETQYF. The CDR3, as DNA: TGTGCCATCAGTGAGTCGAAGACCCAAGAGACCCAGTACTTC.

V is TRBV19 and J is TRBJ1-2, with D unresolved. CDR1 LNHDA and CDR2 SQIVND come from the germline V gene (reference sequence). This CDR3 has 13 amino acids. Trimming shortened V by 3 bases and J by 2 bases, and 7 bases separated the two germline ends. In nucleotides, the CDR3 is TGTGCCAGTAGTATTACGGGCAACTATGGCTACACCTTC. Translated: CASSITGNYGYTF.

The chain joins TRBV27 to TRBJ2-5, with a possible D match to TRBD1 (5 bases). Trimming pared 6 bases from V and 0 bases from J, leaving 17 bases between. This CDR3 region has 16 residues. Looked up from germline, CDR1 is MNHEY and CDR2 is SMNVEV (reference sequence). In nucleotides, the CDR3 is TGTGCCAGCAGCTCTTCGACAGAAGCGTACCAAGAGACCCAGTACTTC. Translating it yields CASSSSTEAYQETQYF.

This clone was observed once. This chain connects TRBV5-1 to TRBJ2-5; D unresolved. Per germline, CDR1 SGHRS and CDR2 YFSETQ. Trimming removed 2 bases from V and 2 bases from J, with 4 bases in between. The CDR3 is made up of 12 amino acids. The chain's CDR3 is CASSLQQETQYF. The CDR3 nucleotides read TGCGCCAGCAGCTTACAACAAGAGACCCAGTACTTC.

Only a few counts were recorded for this clone. The chain joins TRBV19 to TRBJ2-1; a weak D match, TRBD2 (6 bases). The CDR3 runs to 15 residues. The V end was cut by 8 bases, the J end by 0 bases, with 14 bases between. CDR1 is LNHDA, CDR2 SQIVND, per germline (reference sequence). The CDR3 loop is CASLPGETSYNEQFF. The CDR3 DNA follows: TGTGCCAGTTTGCCGGGAGAAACCTCCTACAATGAGCAGTTCTTC. Based on the CDR3 plus reference TRBV19 and TRBJ2-1, the full variable domain is DGGITQSPKYLFRKEGQNVTLSCEQNLNHDAMYWYRQDPGQGLRLIYYSQIVNDFQKGDIAEGYSVSREKKESFPLTVTSAQKNPTAFYLCASLPGETSYNEQFFGPGTRLTVL.

This chain links TRBV9 with TRBJ2-2; D is perhaps TRBD1 (6 bases). The CDR3 covers 17 residues. V lost 0 bases and J lost 0, with 12 bases in between. Germline values: CDR1 SGDLS, CDR2 YYNGEE. CDR3 nucleotide sequence: TGTGCCAGCAGCGTAGGAAGTGGACAGACGAACACCGGGGAGCTGTTTTTT. It translates to CASSVGSGQTNTGELFF.

The rearrangement links TRBV5-1 to TRBJ2-1; 9 bases are a match to TRBD1. The CDR3 is 13 amino acids. V lost 4 bases, J lost 8 bases, and 4 bases stayed unmatched. CDR1 SGHRS and CDR2 YFSETQ come from the germline V gene. CDR3 in amino acids: CASSEDRGDEQFF. DNA for the CDR3: TGCGCCAGCAGCGAGGACAGGGGCGATGAGCAGTTCTTC.

This chain links TRBV27 with TRBJ2-4; a possible D gene is TRBD1 (5 bases). The germline CDR1 and CDR2 sequences are MNHEY and SMNVEV (reference sequence). The CDR3 sequence is 15 residues long. With 5 bases removed from V and 4 bases from J, the gap between germline ends came to 15 bases. CDR3 sequence: CASSTLGDSKNIQYF. CDR3 in DNA: TGTGCCAGCAGTACTCTGGGCGACAGTAAAAACATTCAGTACTTC.

This chain uses TRBV6-5 with TRBJ1-1, with D perhaps matching TRBD1 (6 bases). The CDR3 extends over 14 amino acids. Per the germline V gene, CDR1 is MNHEY and CDR2 is SVGAGI. Trimming shortened V by 0 bases and J by 1 base, and 6 bases separated the two germline ends. Here the CDR3 DNA reads TGTGCCAGCAGTTACTCGACAGGGAACACTGAAGCTTTCTTT. As protein: CASSYSTGNTEAFF.

The chain combines TRBV7-8 with TRBJ2-7; 10 bases line up with TRBD2. Germline loops: CDR1 SGHVS, CDR2 FQNEAQ. V gave up 5 bases and J gave up 4 bases; unmatched junction bases: 8. The CDR3 runs 15 residues. CDR3 DNA: TGTGCCAGCAGCCCAACCGGGACTAGCGATTACGAGCAGTACTTC. Its protein is CASSPTGTSDYEQYF.

The chain links TRBV27 to TRBJ1-5; tentatively, D is TRBD1 (5 bases). The CDR3 covers 15 residues. CDR1 and CDR2 from the germline V gene are MNHEY and SMNVEV (reference sequence). Trimming cost V 5 bases and J 3 bases, with 14 bases left between them. This CDR3 reads CASSIGGDLNQPQHF. CDR3 DNA sequence: TGTGCCAGCAGTATAGGAGGGGACCTCAATCAGCCCCAGCATTTT.

The chain joins TRBV4-3 to TRBJ1-2; the D is unclear. Germline loops: CDR1 LGHNA, CDR2 YSLEER. V was pared by 0 bases and J by 5 bases, with 16 bases between. CDR3 length equals 16 residues. The CDR3 DNA sequence: TGCGCCAGCAGCCAAGAATCGACTCGAGCCGGGTATGGCTACACCTTC. Amino acid sequence: CASSQESTRAGYGYTF.

CDR3 nucleotides: TGCGCCAGCAGTGGGCCCGGGGAGCTGTTTTTT. Its protein product is CASSGPGELFF. The rearrangement joins TRBV5-1 to TRBJ2-2; D call uncertain. The germline V gene encodes CDR1 SGHRS and CDR2 YFSETQ. This CDR3 spans 11 amino acids. V lost 5 bases, J lost 6 bases, and 5 bases lay in between.

The V call is TRBV30, the J call TRBJ2-5; 9 bases line up with TRBD1. With V trimmed by 3 bases and J by 7 bases, 12 bases remained unmatched. CDR1 GTSNPN and CDR2 SVGIG come from the germline V gene (reference sequence). The CDR3 is made up of 15 amino acids. The CDR3 reads CAWSRQGVLTGTQYF. The CDR3 nucleotides are TGTGCCTGGAGCCGACAGGGGGTCCTTACGGGGACCCAGTACTTC.

This chain uses TRBV7-8 with TRBJ1-1, with TRBD1 as a possible D gene (5 bases). CDR3 size: 13 residues. Trimming took off 1 base at V and 6 bases at J, with 9 bases between the two ends. Germline V gives CDR1 SGHVS, CDR2 FQNEAQ. The CDR3 spells CASSLDRDPEAFF. The CDR3 DNA is TGTGCCAGCAGCTTAGATAGGGACCCTGAAGCTTTCTTT.

This clone has just one count. This chain joins TRBV30 and TRBJ2-7, with 9 bases matching TRBD1. Germline V CDR1 and CDR2: GTSNPN, SVGIG (reference sequence). The CDR3 totals 17 residues. V lost 6 bases to trimming and J lost 2 bases; unmatched junction nucleotides: 17. CDR3 sequence (DNA): TGTGCCTGTAGGGACAGGGAGGCCGTCTTCAAACCCTACGAGCAGTACTTC. Its translation is CACRDREAVFKPYEQYF.

The rearrangement uses TRBV5-5 and TRBJ1-2; a possible D gene is TRBD1 (6 bases). Germline CDR1 and CDR2: SGHKS and YYEKEE (reference sequence). The CDR3 is 14 residues long. V was shortened by 0 bases and J by 2 bases, with 8 bases between the two germline ends. The chain's CDR3 is CASSLGTANYGYTF. CDR3 DNA sequence: TGTGCCAGCAGCTTGGGGACAGCGAACTATGGCTACACCTTC.

The chain recombines TRBV7-9 with TRBJ2-7; 8 positions match TRBD1. V dropped 4 bases and J dropped 0; count of bases not matched to a gene: 5. Germline V lookup: CDR1 SEHNR, CDR2 FQNEAQ (reference sequence). The CDR3 consists of 15 residues. The CDR3 region is CASSYRQGSSYEQYF. CDR3 DNA sequence: TGTGCCAGCAGCTATCGACAGGGGAGCTCCTACGAGCAGTACTTC.